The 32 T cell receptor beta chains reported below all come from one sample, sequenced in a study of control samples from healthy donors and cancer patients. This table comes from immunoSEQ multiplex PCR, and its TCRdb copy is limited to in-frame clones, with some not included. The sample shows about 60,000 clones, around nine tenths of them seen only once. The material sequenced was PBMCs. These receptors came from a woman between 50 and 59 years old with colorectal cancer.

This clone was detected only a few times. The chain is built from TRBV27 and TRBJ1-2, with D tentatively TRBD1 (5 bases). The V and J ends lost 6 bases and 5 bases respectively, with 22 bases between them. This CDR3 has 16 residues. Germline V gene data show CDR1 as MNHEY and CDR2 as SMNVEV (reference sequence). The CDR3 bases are TGTGCCAGCAGCCCAAGACCGACAGCTATCCTTTATGGCTACACCTTC. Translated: CASSPRPTAILYGYTF.

This chain's CDR3 is CASSLGYSGNTIYF. In DNA, the CDR3 is TGTGCCAGCAGCCTCGGGTACTCAGGAAACACCATATATTTT. V gene TRBV13 combines with J gene TRBJ1-3, with no clear D. Looked up from germline, CDR1 is PRHDT and CDR2 is FYEKMQ (reference sequence). CDR3 length equals 14 residues. V lost 5 bases to trimming and J lost 4 bases, with 12 bases between them.

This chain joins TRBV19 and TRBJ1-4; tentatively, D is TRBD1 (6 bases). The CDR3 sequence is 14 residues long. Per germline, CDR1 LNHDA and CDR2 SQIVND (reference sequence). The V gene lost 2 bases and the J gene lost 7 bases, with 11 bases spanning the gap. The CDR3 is CASSIQGIAEKLFF. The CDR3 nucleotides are TGTGCCAGTAGTATACAGGGGATAGCTGAAAAACTGTTTTTT.

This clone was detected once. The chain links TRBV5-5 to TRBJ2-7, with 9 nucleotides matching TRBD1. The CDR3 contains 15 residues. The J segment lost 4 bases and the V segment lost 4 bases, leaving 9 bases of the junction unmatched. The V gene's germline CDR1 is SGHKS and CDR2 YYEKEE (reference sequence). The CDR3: CASSMPGTGFYEQYF. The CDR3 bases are TGTGCCAGCAGCATGCCCGGGACAGGGTTTTACGAGCAGTACTTC.

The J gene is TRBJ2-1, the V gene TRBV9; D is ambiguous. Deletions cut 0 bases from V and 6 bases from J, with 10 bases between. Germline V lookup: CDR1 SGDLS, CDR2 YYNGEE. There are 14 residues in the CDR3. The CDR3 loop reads CASSVGGSLNEQFF. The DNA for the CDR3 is TGTGCCAGCAGCGTAGGAGGTAGCCTCAATGAGCAGTTCTTC.

The CDR3 DNA sequence: TGCGCCAGCAGTACCCCCCCAGGGCCCGGGGAGCTGTTTTTT. Protein product: CASSTPPGPGELFF. The V call is TRBV5-1, the J call TRBJ2-2; the D gene is possibly TRBD1 (5 bases). CDR1 and CDR2 from the germline V gene are SGHRS and YFSETQ. Trimming removed 5 bases from V and 6 bases from J, with 14 bases in between. The CDR3 extends over 14 amino acids.

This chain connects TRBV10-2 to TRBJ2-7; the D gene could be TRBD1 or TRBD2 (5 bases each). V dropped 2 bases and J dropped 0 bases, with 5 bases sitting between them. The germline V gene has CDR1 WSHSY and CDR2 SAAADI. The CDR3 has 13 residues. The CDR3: CASSEGTSYEQYF. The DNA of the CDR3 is TGCGCCAGCAGTGAGGGGACCTCCTACGAGCAGTACTTC.

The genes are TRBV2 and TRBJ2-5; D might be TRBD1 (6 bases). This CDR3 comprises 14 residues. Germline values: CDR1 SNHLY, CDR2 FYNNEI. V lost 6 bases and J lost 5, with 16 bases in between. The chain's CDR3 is CASRARTGSETQYF. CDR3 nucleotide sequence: TGTGCCAGCAGAGCCCGAACAGGGTCTGAGACCCAGTACTTC.

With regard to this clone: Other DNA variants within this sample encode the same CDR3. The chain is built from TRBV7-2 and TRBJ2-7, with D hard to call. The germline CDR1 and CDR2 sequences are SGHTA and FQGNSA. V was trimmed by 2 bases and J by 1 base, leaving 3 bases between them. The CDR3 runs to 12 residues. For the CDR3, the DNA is TGTGCCAGCAGCTTATCGTCCTACGAGCAGTACTTC. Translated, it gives CASSLSSYEQYF.

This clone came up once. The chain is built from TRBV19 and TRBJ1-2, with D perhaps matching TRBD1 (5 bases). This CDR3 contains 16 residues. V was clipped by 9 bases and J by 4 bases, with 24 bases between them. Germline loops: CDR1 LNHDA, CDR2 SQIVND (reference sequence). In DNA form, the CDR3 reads TGTGCCAGCTCTAGATGGTCGGACAACGACCGCTATGGCTACACCTTC. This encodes CASSRWSDNDRYGYTF. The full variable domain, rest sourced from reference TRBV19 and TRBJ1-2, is DGGITQSPKYLFRKEGQNVTLSCEQNLNHDAMYWYRQDPGQGLRLIYYSQIVNDFQKGDIAEGYSVSREKKESFPLTVTSAQKNPTAFYLCASSRWSDNDRYGYTFGSGTRLTVV.

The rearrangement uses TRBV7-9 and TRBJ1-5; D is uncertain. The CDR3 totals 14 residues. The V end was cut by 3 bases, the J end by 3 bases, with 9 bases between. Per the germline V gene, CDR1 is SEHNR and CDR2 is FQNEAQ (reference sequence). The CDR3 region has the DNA TGTGCCAGCAGCTTCGGCAGCCTCAATCAGCCCCAGCATTTT. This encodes CASSFGSLNQPQHF.

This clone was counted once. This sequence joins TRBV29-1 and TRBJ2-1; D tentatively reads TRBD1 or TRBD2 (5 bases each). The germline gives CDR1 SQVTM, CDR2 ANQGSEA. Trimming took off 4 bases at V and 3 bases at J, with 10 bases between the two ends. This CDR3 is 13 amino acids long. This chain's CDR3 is CSVVGEFYNEQFF. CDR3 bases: TGCAGCGTTGTGGGGGAATTCTACAATGAGCAGTTCTTC.

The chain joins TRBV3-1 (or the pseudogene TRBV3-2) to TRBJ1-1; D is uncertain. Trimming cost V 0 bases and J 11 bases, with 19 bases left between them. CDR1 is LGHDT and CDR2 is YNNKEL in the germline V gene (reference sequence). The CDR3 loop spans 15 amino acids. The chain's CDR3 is CASSQDFSRAGSAFF. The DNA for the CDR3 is TGTGCCAGCAGCCAAGATTTTTCACGGGCGGGATCGGCTTTCTTT.

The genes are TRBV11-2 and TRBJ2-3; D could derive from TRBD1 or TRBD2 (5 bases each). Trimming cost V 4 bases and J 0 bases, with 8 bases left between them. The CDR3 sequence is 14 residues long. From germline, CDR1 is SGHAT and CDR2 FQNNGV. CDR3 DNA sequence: TGTGCCAGCAGCTCGGGGCGGAGCACAGATACGCAGTATTTT. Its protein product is CASSSGRSTDTQYF. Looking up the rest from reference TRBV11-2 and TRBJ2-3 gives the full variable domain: EAGVAQSPRYKIIEKRQSVAFWCNPISGHATLYWYQQILGQGPKLLIQFQNNGVVDDSQLPKDRFSAERLKGVDSTLKIQPAKLEDSAVYLCASSSGRSTDTQYFGPGTRLTVL.

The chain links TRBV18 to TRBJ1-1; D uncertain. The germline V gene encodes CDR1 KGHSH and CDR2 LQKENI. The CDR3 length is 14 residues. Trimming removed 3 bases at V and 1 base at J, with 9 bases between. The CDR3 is CASSPEGRNTEAFF. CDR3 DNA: TGTGCCAGCTCACCGGAGGGCAGGAACACTGAAGCTTTCTTT. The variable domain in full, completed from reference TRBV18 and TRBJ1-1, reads NAGVMQNPRHLVRRRGQEARLRCSPMKGHSHVYWYRQLPEEGLKFMVYLQKENIIDESGMPKERFSAEFPKEGPSILRIQQVVRGDSAAYFCASSPEGRNTEAFFGQGTRLTVV.

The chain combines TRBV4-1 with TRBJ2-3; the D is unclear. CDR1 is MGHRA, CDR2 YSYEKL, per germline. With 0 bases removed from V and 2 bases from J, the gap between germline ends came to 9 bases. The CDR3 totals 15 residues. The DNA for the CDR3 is TGCGCCAGCAGCCAAGATCGTCCCGACACAGATACGCAGTATTTT. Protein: CASSQDRPDTDTQYF.

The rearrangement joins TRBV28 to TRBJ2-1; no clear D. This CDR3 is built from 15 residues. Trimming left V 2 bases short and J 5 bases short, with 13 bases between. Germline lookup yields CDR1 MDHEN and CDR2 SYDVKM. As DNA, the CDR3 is TGTGCCAGCAGTTTACTTCGCCGGGCCAACAATGAGCAGTTCTTC. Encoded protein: CASSLLRRANNEQFF.

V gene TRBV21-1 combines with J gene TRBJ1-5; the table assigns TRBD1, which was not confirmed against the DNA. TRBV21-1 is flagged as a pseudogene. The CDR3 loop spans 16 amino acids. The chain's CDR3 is CASSNSGLSLNQPQHF. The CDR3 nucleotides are TGTGCCAGCAGCAATTCAGGCTTATCCCTCAATCAGCCCCAGCATTTT.

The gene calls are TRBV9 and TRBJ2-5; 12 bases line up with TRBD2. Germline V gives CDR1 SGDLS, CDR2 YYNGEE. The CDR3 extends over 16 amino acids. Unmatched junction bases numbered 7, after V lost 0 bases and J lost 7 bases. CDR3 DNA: TGTGCCAGCAGCGTAGGCCCTAGCGGGGGGGCCAGGACCCAGTACTTC. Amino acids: CASSVGPSGGARTQYF.

Here the CDR3 DNA reads TGTGCCAGCAGGAAGGGACCGGACTCTGGAAACACCATATATTTT. Amino acids: CASRKGPDSGNTIYF. The V call is TRBV6-5, the J call TRBJ1-3; possibly TRBD1 for D (5 bases). Trimming left V 6 bases short and J 0 bases short, with 12 bases between. This CDR3 has 15 residues. CDR1 and CDR2 (germline): MNHEY, SVGAGI.

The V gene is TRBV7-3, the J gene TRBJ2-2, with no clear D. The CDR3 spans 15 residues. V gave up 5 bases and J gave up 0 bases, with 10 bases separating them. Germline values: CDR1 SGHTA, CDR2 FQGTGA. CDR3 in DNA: TGTGCCAGCAGCCCTCGGGTGGCGAACACCGGGGAGCTGTTTTTT. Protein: CASSPRVANTGELFF.

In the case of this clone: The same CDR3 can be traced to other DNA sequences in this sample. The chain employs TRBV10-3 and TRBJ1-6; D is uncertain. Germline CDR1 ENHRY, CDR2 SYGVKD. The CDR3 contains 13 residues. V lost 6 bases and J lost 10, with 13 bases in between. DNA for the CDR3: TGTGCCATCAGCCCTAGCCTTTCCTCACCCCTCCACTTT. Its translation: CAISPSLSSPLHF.

CDR3 sequence (DNA): TGCGCCAGCAGCCCCCGGACACTTAACTATGGCTACACCTTC. Protein product: CASSPRTLNYGYTF. The chain uses TRBV5-1 and TRBJ1-2; perhaps TRBD1 as D (5 bases). The germline V gene has CDR1 SGHRS and CDR2 YFSETQ. Trimming stripped 4 bases from V and 1 base from J, with 11 bases between. The CDR3 covers 14 residues. The full variable domain, completed using reference TRBV5-1 and TRBJ1-2, is KAGVTQTPRYLIKTRGQQVTLSCSPISGHRSVSWYQQTPGQGLQFLFEYFSETQRNKGNFPGRFSGRQFSNSRSEMNVSTLELGDSALYLCASSPRTLNYGYTFGSGTRLTVV.

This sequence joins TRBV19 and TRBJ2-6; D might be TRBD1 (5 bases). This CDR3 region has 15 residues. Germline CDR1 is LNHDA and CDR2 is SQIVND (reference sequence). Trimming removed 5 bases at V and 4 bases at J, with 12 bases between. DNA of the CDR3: TGTGCCAGTAGTGTGGACAATTCGGGGGCCAACGTCCTGACTTTC. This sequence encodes CASSVDNSGANVLTF.

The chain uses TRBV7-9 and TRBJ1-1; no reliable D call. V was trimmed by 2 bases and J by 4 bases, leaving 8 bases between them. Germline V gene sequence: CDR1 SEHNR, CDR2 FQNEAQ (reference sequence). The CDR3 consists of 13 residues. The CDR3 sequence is CASSLNTGTEAFF. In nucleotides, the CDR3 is TGTGCCAGCAGCTTAAATACTGGCACTGAAGCTTTCTTT.

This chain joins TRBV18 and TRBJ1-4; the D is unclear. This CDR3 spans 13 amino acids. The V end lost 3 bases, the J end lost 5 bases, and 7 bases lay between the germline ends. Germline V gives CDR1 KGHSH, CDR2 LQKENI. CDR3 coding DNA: TGTGCCAGCTCACCGTCGGAAAATGAAAAACTGTTTTTT. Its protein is CASSPSENEKLFF.

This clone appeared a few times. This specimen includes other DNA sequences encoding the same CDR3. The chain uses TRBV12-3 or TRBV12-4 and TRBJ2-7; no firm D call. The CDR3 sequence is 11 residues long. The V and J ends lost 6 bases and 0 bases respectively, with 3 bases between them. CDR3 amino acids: CASSYSYEQYF. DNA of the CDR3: TGTGCCAGCAGCTACTCCTACGAGCAGTACTTC.

The CDR3 region has the DNA TGCGCCAGCAGGGATGGGACAGGGACTAATGAAAAACTGTTTTTT. This codes for CASRDGTGTNEKLFF. The chain has TRBV5-1 and TRBJ1-4, with TRBD1 matching 9 bases. V lost 5 bases and J lost 2; bases outside the gene matches: 4. The CDR3 is 15 amino acids. Germline V lookup: CDR1 SGHRS, CDR2 YFSETQ.

Here the CDR3 reads CASSGQGGNTIYF. The CDR3, as DNA: TGTGCCAGTAGTGGCCAGGGTGGAAACACCATATATTTT. The chain is built from TRBV19 and TRBJ1-3; D may be TRBD1 (5 bases). V lost 5 bases and J 3 bases, leaving 8 bases between the germline ends. The CDR3 covers 13 residues. CDR1 and CDR2 (germline): LNHDA, SQIVND (reference sequence).

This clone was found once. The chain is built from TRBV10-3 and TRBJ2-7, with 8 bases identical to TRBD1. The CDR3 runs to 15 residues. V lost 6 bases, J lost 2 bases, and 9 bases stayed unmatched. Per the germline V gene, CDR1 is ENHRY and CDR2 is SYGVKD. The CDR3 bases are TGTGCCATCAGAGCGACCGGGACAGGAACCTACGAGCAGTACTTC. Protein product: CAIRATGTGTYEQYF.

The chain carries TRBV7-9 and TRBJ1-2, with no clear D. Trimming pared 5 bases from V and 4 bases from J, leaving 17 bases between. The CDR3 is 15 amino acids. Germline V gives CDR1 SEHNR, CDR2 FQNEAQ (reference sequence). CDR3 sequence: CASSPRQEQGYGYTF. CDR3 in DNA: TGTGCCAGCAGCCCTCGTCAAGAGCAAGGCTATGGCTACACCTTC.

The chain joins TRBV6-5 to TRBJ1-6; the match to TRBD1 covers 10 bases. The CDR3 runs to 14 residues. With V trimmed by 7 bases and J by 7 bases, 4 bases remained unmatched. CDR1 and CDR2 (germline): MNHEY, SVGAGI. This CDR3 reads CASTRDRGNSPLHF. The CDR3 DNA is TGTGCCAGCACCAGGGACAGGGGCAATTCACCCCTCCACTTT.